These 17 T cell receptor beta chains were all obtained from the same sample, sequenced in a study of blood T cells in healthy people across ages. The authors ran a second PCR of 7 to 11 cycles using a sample-barcoded 5' primer and a J-beta primer mix. MiXCR was run by TCRdb on the 5' RACE reads, yielding one entry per CDR3 protein. Here the sample spans approximately 1,700,000 distinct CDR3 sequences, about 39% being singletons. The source material was blood. All receptors come from a human donor in good health.

The J gene is TRBJ2-4, the V gene TRBV5-6; TRBD2 is a possible D gene (5 bases). Germline V gene data show CDR1 as SGHDT and CDR2 as YYEEEE. Trimming cost V 4 bases and J 0 bases, with 14 bases left between them. The CDR3 totals 16 residues. The chain's CDR3 is CASSTSFGIAKNIQYF. The DNA of the CDR3 is TGTGCCAGCAGCACCTCCTTCGGGATAGCCAAAAACATTCAGTACTTC.

The chain employs TRBV5-1 and TRBJ2-1, with 7 positions matching TRBD1. The tail of the sequence fits TRBJ2-7 better, so the J call may be wrong. Germline V lookup: CDR1 SGHRS, CDR2 YFSETQ. The CDR3 contains 14 residues. CDR3 sequence: CASSLDGTVNEQYF. The CDR3 coding sequence is TGCGCCAGCAGCTTGGATGGGACAGTCAATGAGCAGTACTTC.

Written as DNA, the CDR3 is TGCAGTGCTAGAGATAGGAGGGGGCACGAAAAACTGTTTTTT. This sequence encodes CSARDRRGHEKLFF. V gene TRBV20-1 combines with J gene TRBJ1-4; 7 bases map to TRBD1. V lost 0 bases, J lost 8 bases, and 6 bases stayed unmatched. Germline V gives CDR1 DFQATT, CDR2 SNEGSKA (reference sequence). This CDR3 region has 14 residues.

The chain has TRBV2 and TRBJ1-2; perhaps TRBD1 as D (6 bases). The CDR3 is 14 residues long. V lost 7 bases to trimming and J lost 6 bases, with 18 bases between them. Looked up from germline, CDR1 is SNHLY and CDR2 is FYNNEI. The CDR3 nucleotides are TGTGCCAGCAACACTCTCGTACAGGGCAATGGCTACACCTTC. Encoded protein: CASNTLVQGNGYTF.

This chain joins TRBV2 and TRBJ2-3; a possible D gene is TRBD2 (6 bases). Germline V CDR1 and CDR2: SNHLY, FYNNEI. The CDR3 totals 17 residues. Between the trimmed V and J ends, which lost 0 bases and 1 base, there was a span of 14 bases. The CDR3 DNA is TGTGCCAGCAGTGAAGCGGCTGTCGGGAGTGGCACAGATACGCAGTATTTT. It translates to CASSEAAVGSGTDTQYF. Together with reference TRBV2 and TRBJ2-3, the CDR3 gives the full variable domain: EPEVTQTPSHQVTQMGQEVILRCVPISNHLYFYWYRQILGQKVEFLVSFYNNEISEKSEIFDDQFSVERPDGSNFTLKIRSTKLEDSAMYFCASSEAAVGSGTDTQYFGPGTRLTVL.

The V call is TRBV12-3 or TRBV12-4, the J call TRBJ2-6, with 7 bases matching TRBD1. This CDR3 region has 17 residues. J lost 4 bases, V lost 7 bases, and 13 bases had no gene match. Here the CDR3 reads CASTYRGSLSGANVLTF. The CDR3 bases are TGTGCCAGCACCTACAGGGGTTCTCTGTCCGGGGCCAACGTCCTGACTTTC.

This clonotype was observed a few times. The chain combines TRBV3-1 with TRBJ2-7, with TRBD2 identical over 9 bases. The junction had 16 bases not matched to a gene; V was cut back by 5 bases and J by 8 bases. The CDR3 runs to 16 residues. The germline V gene has CDR1 LGHDT and CDR2 YNNKEL (reference sequence). The CDR3 DNA sequence: TGTGCCAGCAGCATGTTTCGTTTGGAGCGGGGGGTCCAGCAGTACTTC. Translated, it gives CASSMFRLERGVQQYF.

The chain employs TRBV5-5 and TRBJ2-5; D gene uncertain. The CDR3 consists of 14 residues. The V end was cut by 4 bases, the J end by 5 bases, with 15 bases between. CDR1 SGHKS and CDR2 YYEKEE come from the germline V gene (reference sequence). The CDR3 DNA reads as TGTGCCAGCAGCCGCTCGTGGGTTGGTGAGACCCAGTACTTC. Residues: CASSRSWVGETQYF.

This chain joins TRBV19 and TRBJ1-4; 8 nucleotides agree with TRBD1. V was clipped by 8 bases and J by 6 bases; unmatched bases: 5. The CDR3 extends over 13 amino acids. In germline, CDR1 is LNHDA, CDR2 SQIVND (reference sequence). The CDR3 loop reads CASRTGPHEKLFF. The DNA of the CDR3 is TGTGCCAGTCGGACAGGGCCCCATGAAAAACTGTTTTTT.

This clonotype occurred a few times. This chain links TRBV28 with TRBJ1-6, with TRBD1 as a possible D gene (5 bases). The germline V and J ends were trimmed by 2 bases and 13 bases, with 15 bases remaining between them. Germline V CDR1 and CDR2: MDHEN, SYDVKM. The CDR3 is 14 residues long. CDR3 in DNA: TGTGCCAGCAGTTTACGGGGCCACATTCACCCCCTCCACTTT. It yields the protein CASSLRGHIHPLHF.

The genes are TRBV29-1 and TRBJ2-1; D is uncertain. The CDR3 runs to 10 residues. Germline V gene sequence: CDR1 SQVTM, CDR2 ANQGSEA. Trimming removed 4 bases at V and 9 bases at J, with 7 bases between. The CDR3 coding sequence is TGCAGCGTTGTGGCTGCTGAGCAGTTCTTC. Translation: CSVVAAEQFF.

V is TRBV6-1 and J is TRBJ2-2; D is ambiguous. V gave up 5 bases and J gave up 6 bases, with 13 bases separating them. Germline V gene sequence: CDR1 MNHNS, CDR2 SASEGT. This CDR3 has 14 amino acids. The CDR3 bases are TGTGCCAGCAGTACCTTAACACACCCCGGGGAGCTGTTTTTT. It specifies CASSTLTHPGELFF.

This clonotype was seen a few times. The CDR3 sequence: CASSYFFGVVNSPLHF. In DNA, the CDR3 is TGTGCCAGCAGTTACTTCTTTGGGGTCGTTAATTCACCCCTCCACTTT. The V call is TRBV6-5, the J call TRBJ1-6; D not certain. The germline V and J ends were trimmed by 1 base and 6 bases, with 13 bases remaining between them. Germline CDR1 is MNHEY and CDR2 is SVGAGI. CDR3 size: 16 residues.

The sample holds a few counts of this clonotype. In nucleotides, the CDR3 is TGTGCCAGCAGACAGGGCTCCTATAATTCACCCCTCCACTTT. Translation: CASRQGSYNSPLHF. The chain couples TRBV12-3 or TRBV12-4 to TRBJ1-6; a possible D gene is TRBD1 (6 bases). Trimming removed 6 bases from V and 0 bases from J, with 6 bases in between. The CDR3 covers 14 residues.

The rearrangement joins TRBV11-1 to TRBJ2-2; 10 nucleotides align to TRBD1. CDR1 is SGHAT, CDR2 FQDESV, per germline (reference sequence). J was trimmed by 6 bases and V by 5 bases; bases with no gene match: 6. The CDR3 is made up of 15 amino acids. CDR3: CASSPGQGGSGELFF. CDR3 in DNA: TGTGCCAGCAGCCCCGGACAGGGGGGGTCCGGGGAGCTGTTTTTT.

This clonotype was counted a few times. The rearrangement links TRBV20-1 to TRBJ1-4; D gene ambiguous. The CDR3 contains 14 residues. In germline, CDR1 is DFQATT, CDR2 SNEGSKA (reference sequence). With 6 bases removed from V and 4 bases from J, the gap between germline ends came to 15 bases. CDR3 amino acids: CSASQEGSNEKLFF. The CDR3 coding sequence is TGCAGTGCCTCCCAGGAGGGCAGTAATGAAAAACTGTTTTTT.

The chain joins TRBV18 to TRBJ1-5, with 9 nucleotides matching TRBD1. The CDR3 has 16 amino acids. The J segment lost 6 bases and the V segment lost 2 bases, leaving 8 bases of the junction unmatched. CDR1 and CDR2 (germline): KGHSH, LQKENI. The CDR3 loop reads CASSPVEDRGGQPQHF. CDR3 nucleotides: TGTGCCAGCTCACCAGTCGAGGACAGGGGAGGTCAGCCCCAGCATTTT.